This T cell receptor (beta chain) was identified in a study of CD8+ T cells in alopecia areata. Overall study results and limits: It was less clear whether patients shared TCRs than it was in mice, possibly because of HLA.

In regard to this clone: The antigen is undetermined. The listed genes are named as in mouse. The read gets to within 4 residues of the CDR3 end, and the germline J gene fills in the rest.

Reverse transcription of extracted RNA yielded cDNA, which provided the sequencing template. Clones were sequenced by immunoSEQ multiplex PCR, and TCRdb holds only the in-frame ones, with some missing. This record lists over 250,000 clones, none seen once only, and the top ten clones contain about 1.2%. This CDR3 is 15 amino acids long. Germline loops: CDR1 SGHDT, CDR2 FRDEAV. The V gene end was trimmed by 1 base and the J gene end by 1 base; junction bases not matched to a gene: 3. Cells that came from pooled cutaneous lymph nodes were sorted using CD4, CD8alpha, NKG2D, NKG2ACE and other markers. This sequence originates from a C3H/HeJ mouse with alopecia areata. Strain MHC haplotype: H2-k. This rearrangement joins TRBV14 to TRBJ2-5, with 7 bases lining up with TRBD2. Sequenced material: CD4+ T cells sorted from a lymph node. CDR3 DNA (partial): TGTGCCAGCAGTTTCGGGGGGGACGACCAAGAC. It specifies CASSFGGDDQD. The whole CDR3 region reads CASSFGGDDQDTQYF.